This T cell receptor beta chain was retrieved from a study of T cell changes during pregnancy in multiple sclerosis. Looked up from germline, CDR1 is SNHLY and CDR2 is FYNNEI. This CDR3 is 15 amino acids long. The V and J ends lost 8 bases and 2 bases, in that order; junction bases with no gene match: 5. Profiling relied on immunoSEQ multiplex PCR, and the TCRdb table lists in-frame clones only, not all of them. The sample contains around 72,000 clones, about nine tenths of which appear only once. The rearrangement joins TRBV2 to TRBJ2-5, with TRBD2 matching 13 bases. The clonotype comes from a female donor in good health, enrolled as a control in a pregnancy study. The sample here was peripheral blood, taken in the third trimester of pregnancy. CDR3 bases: TGTGCCAGCCTAGGGACTAGCGGGGAACAAGAGACCCAGTACTTC. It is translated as CASLGTSGEQETQYF.